This TCR beta chain was sequenced during a study of blood T cell repertoires in COVID-19. Study-level information: Sources were T cells, B-cell-depleted T cells, or PBMCs; the material itself was cDNA or gDNA.

Germline loops: CDR1 MDHEN, CDR2 SYDVKM. This CDR3 comprises 15 residues. Trimming removed 6 bases from V and 4 bases from J; junction bases left unmatched: 10. Under the authors' procedure: For nucleated cells, counts were estimated from reference gene primer amplification. Here immunoSEQ multiplex PCR was the method, and the copy in TCRdb shows in-frame clones only, minus some. V and J calls and clone size are copied from that table; D and trimming were computed from the DNA. Seen here are fewer than 150,000 clones, 87% observed once, and the top ten hold just under 30%. The TCR sequence derives from a woman between 70 and 85 years old with acute or convalescent COVID-19. Sequenced input: peripheral blood. The J gene is TRBJ2-7, the V gene TRBV28; 9 positions agree with TRBD1. As DNA, the CDR3 is TGTGCCAGCAGGGTAGGGACAGGGCTTACGTACGAGCAGTACTTC. Its translation: CASRVGTGLTYEQYF.